The TCR beta chain described here comes from a study of blood T cell repertoires in COVID-19. Original analysis: Amplified reference gene primers provided the basis for estimating nucleated cell counts. Here immunoSEQ multiplex PCR was the method, and the copy in TCRdb shows in-frame clones only, minus some. D and trimming were read from the DNA, whereas the V and J calls and clone size are those reported in that table. The sample records approximately 210,000 clones, approximately 91% being singletons. Germline assignment: CDR1 SGHNT and CDR2 YYREEE (reference sequence). The CDR3 covers 14 residues. The V end was cut by 4 bases, the J end by 6 bases, with 15 bases between.

The chain has TRBV5-4 and TRBJ2-3, with TRBD2 as a possible D gene (5 bases). Sequencing was done on a sample of peripheral blood. The clonotype comes from a woman in her thirties or forties with acute or convalescent COVID-19. CDR3 amino acids: CASSPGITSDTQYF. Here the CDR3 DNA reads TGTGCCAGCAGCCCCGGGATCACCTCCGATACGCAGTATTTT. The entire variable domain, with the rest obtained from reference TRBV5-4 and TRBJ2-3, is as follows: ETGVTQSPTHLIKTRGQQVTLRCSSQSGHNTVSWYQQALGQGPQFIFQYYREEENGRGNFPPRFSGLQFPNYSSELNVNALELDDSALYLCASSPGITSDTQYFGPGTRLTVL.